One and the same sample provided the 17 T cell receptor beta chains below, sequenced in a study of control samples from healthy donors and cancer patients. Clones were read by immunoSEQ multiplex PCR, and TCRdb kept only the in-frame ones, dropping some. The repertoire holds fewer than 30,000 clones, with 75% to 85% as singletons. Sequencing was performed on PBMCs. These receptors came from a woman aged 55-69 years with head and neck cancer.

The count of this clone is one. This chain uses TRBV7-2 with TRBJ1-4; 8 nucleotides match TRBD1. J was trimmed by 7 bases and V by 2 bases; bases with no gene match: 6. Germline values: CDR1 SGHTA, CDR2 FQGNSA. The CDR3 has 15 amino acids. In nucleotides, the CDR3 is TGTGCCAGCAGCTTACAGGGGGCGGTTGGTGAAAAACTGTTTTTT. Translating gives CASSLQGAVGEKLFF.

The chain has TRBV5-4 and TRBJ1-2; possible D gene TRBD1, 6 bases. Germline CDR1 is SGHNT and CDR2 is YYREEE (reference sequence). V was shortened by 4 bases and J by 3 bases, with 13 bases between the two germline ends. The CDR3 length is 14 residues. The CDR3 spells CASSQGTVDYGYTF. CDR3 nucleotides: TGTGCCAGCAGCCAGGGGACGGTCGACTATGGCTACACCTTC.

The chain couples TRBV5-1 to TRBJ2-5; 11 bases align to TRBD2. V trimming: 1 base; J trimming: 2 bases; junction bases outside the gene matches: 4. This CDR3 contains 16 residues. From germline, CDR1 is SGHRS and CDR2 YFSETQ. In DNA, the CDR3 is TGCGCCAGCAGCTTGTCGGGACTAGCGGCACAAGAGACCCAGTACTTC. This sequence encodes CASSLSGLAAQETQYF. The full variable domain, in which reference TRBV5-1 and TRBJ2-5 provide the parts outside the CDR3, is KAGVTQTPRYLIKTRGQQVTLSCSPISGHRSVSWYQQTPGQGLQFLFEYFSETQRNKGNFPGRFSGRQFSNSRSEMNVSTLELGDSALYLCASSLSGLAAQETQYFGPGTRLLVL.

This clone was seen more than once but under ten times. In DNA form, the CDR3 reads TGTGCCAGCAGTGAATCGGGTAATTCACCCCTCCACTTT. This sequence encodes CASSESGNSPLHF. The chain joins TRBV6-1 to TRBJ1-6, with unresolved D. V was cut by 2 bases and J by 6 bases, with 5 bases left in between. In germline, CDR1 is MNHNS, CDR2 SASEGT. The CDR3 spans 13 residues.

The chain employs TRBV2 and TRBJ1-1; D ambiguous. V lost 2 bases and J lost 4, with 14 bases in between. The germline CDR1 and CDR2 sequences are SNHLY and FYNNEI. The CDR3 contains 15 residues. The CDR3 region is CASSEFIGKGTEAFF. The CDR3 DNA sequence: TGTGCCAGCAGTGAATTTATAGGGAAGGGCACTGAAGCTTTCTTT.

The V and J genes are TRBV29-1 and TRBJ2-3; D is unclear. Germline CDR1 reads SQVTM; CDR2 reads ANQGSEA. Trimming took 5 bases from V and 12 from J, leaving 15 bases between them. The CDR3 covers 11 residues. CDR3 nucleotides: TGCAGCGTTATGGACGCCCGAATCCAGTATTTT. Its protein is CSVMDARIQYF.

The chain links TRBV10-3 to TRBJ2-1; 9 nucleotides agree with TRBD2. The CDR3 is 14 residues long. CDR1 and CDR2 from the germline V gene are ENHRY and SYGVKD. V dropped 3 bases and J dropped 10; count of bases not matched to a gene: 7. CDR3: CAISDPSGAREQFF. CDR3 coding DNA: TGTGCCATCAGTGACCCTAGCGGGGCCCGGGAGCAGTTCTTC.

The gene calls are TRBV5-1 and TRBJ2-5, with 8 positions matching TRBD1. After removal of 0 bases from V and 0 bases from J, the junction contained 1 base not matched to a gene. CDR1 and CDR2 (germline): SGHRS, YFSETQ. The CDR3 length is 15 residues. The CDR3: CASSLGQGNQETQYF. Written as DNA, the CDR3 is TGCGCCAGCAGCTTGGGACAGGGGAACCAAGAGACCCAGTACTTC.

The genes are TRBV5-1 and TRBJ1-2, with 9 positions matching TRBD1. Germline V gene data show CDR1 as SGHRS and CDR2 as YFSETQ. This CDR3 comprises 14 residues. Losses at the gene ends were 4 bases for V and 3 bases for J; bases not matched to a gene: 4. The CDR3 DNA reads TGCGCCAGCAGCACCGGACAGGGGCACTATGGCTACACCTTC. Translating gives CASSTGQGHYGYTF.

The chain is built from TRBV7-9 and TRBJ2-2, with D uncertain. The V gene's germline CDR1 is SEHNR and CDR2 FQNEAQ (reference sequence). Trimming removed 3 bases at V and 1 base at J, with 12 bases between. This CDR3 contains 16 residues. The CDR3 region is CASSFPGLVNTGELFF. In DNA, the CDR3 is TGTGCCAGCAGCTTTCCCGGCCTAGTGAACACCGGGGAGCTGTTTTTT.

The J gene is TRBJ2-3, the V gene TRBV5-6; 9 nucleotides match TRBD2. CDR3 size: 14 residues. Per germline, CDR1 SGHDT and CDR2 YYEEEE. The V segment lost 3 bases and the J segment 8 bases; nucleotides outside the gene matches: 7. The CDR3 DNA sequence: TGTGCCAGCAGCTCCCGACGTAGCGGGGGTACGCAGTATTTT. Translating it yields CASSSRRSGGTQYF.

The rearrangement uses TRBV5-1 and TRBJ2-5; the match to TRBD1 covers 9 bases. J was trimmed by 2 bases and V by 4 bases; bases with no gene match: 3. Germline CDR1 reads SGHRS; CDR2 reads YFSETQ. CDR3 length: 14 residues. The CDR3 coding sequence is TGCGCCAGCAGCCAAGGACAGGGGCAAGAGACCCAGTACTTC. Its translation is CASSQGQGQETQYF.

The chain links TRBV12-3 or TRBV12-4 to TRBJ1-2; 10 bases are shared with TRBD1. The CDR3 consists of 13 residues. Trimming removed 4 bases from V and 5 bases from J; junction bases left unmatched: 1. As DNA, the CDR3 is TGTGCCAGCAGTTGGGACAGGGGATATGGCTACACCTTC. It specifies CASSWDRGYGYTF.

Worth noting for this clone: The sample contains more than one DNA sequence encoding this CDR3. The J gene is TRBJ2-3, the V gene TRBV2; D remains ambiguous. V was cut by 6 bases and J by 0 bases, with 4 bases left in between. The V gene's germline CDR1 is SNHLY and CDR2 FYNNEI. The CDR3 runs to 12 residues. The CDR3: CASRASTDTQYF. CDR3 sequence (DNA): TGTGCCAGCAGAGCTAGCACAGATACGCAGTATTTT. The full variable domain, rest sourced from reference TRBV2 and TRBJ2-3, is EPEVTQTPSHQVTQMGQEVILRCVPISNHLYFYWYRQILGQKVEFLVSFYNNEISEKSEIFDDQFSVERPDGSNFTLKIRSTKLEDSAMYFCASRASTDTQYFGPGTRLTVL.

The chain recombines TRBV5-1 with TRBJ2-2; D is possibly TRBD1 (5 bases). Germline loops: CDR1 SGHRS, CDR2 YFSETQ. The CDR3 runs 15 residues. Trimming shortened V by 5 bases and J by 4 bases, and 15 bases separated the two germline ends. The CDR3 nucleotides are TGCGCCAGCAGACAGGACAACAAACTCACCGGGGAGCTGTTTTTT. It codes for CASRQDNKLTGELFF.

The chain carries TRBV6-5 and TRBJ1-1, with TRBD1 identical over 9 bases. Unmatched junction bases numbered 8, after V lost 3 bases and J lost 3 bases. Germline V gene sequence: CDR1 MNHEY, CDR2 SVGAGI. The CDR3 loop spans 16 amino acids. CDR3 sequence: CASSYRGTGHDTEAFF. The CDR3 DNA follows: TGTGCCAGCAGTTATCGTGGGACAGGGCACGACACTGAAGCTTTCTTT.

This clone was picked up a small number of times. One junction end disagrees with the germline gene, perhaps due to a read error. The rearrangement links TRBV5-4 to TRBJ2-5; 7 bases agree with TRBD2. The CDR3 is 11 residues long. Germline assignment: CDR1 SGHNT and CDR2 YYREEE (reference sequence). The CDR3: CASSAGLGSNF. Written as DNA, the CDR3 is TGTGCCAGCAGCGCCGGACTAGGGTCGAACTTC.